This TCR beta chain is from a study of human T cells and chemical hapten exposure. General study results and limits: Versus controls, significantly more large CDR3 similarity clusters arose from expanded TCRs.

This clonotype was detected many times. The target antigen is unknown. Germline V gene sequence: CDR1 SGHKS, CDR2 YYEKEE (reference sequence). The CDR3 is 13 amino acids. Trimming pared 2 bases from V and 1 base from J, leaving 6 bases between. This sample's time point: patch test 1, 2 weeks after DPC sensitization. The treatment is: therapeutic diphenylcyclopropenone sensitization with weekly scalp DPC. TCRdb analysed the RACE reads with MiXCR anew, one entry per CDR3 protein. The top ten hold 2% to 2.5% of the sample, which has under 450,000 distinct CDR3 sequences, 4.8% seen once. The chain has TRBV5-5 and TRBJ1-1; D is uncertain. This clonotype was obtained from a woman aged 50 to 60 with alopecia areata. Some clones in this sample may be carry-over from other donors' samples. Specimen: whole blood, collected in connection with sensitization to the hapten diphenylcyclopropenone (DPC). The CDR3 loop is CASSLKWNTEAFF. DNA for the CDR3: TGTGCCAGCAGCTTAAAATGGAACACTGAAGCTTTCTTT.